Here is one TCR beta chain with its context. The data derive from a study of blood T cell repertoires in COVID-19. Study details: Researchers got acute and convalescent COVID-19 samples from the United States, Italy and Spain. Sources were T cells, B-cell-depleted T cells, or PBMCs; the material itself was cDNA or gDNA.

Study processing details: Reference gene primers were amplified, and this amplification served to estimate nucleated cell counts. This table comes from immunoSEQ multiplex PCR, and its TCRdb copy is limited to in-frame clones, with some not included. V and J calls and clone size are as listed in that table; D and trimming were resolved from the DNA. Altogether 200,000 to 250,000 clones are present, approximately 80% being singletons, with the ten largest covering 1.9%. The specimen sequenced was peripheral blood. The TCR originated in a woman aged 80 or older with acute or convalescent COVID-19.

The CDR3 protein is CAGRGSRVDNEQFF. The CDR3 nucleotides are TGTGCCGGAAGGGGGTCCCGGGTCGACAATGAGCAGTTCTTC. V and J are TRBV7-9 and TRBJ2-1; perhaps TRBD1 as D (6 bases). V lost 11 bases and J lost 5, with 19 bases in between. CDR3 length equals 14 residues. Germline V gives CDR1 SEHNR, CDR2 FQNEAQ (reference sequence).